The 11 T cell receptor beta chains below all came from one sample that was sequenced in a study of shared clonotypes between healthy human individuals (dated by TCRdb to 2020 to 2021). CD8 naive samples were CD45RO-negative cells positively selected for CCR7, giving a CD45RA+CCR7+ population that excluded TemRA cells. The library came from the immunoSEQ multiplex PCR assay. TCRdb carries this immuneACCESS record with in-frame sequences only. Its versions omit some clonotypes, under half of them owing to an unresolved V gene in the studies checked, with the rest unexplained. The sample includes about 2 million clones, with 85% to 95% observed a single time. Clones ranked in the top ten supply 1.2% of the sample. The sample taken for sequencing was naive CD8+ T cells sorted from blood. The sample's cell subset or site label is to be understood as: CD45RA+CCR7+. Every receptor here comes from a man younger than 30 in good health.

The CDR3 bases are TGCGCCAGCAGTGAGGCGGGAGCATCCTACGAGCAGTACTTC. Amino acid sequence: CASSEAGASYEQYF. The genes are TRBV10-2 and TRBJ2-7; 7 bases map to TRBD2. The ends lost 2 bases at V and 1 base at J; junction bases unmatched: 2. Germline loops: CDR1 WSHSY, CDR2 SAAADI. This CDR3 has 14 amino acids.

V is TRBV28 and J is TRBJ2-7, with 12 bases that match TRBD2. V lost 3 bases and J lost 3; bases outside the gene matches: 6. The CDR3 length is 16 residues. Germline V CDR1 and CDR2: MDHEN, SYDVKM. CDR3 DNA sequence: TGTGCCAGCAGTTTGAGGGGACTAGCGGGTGACTACGAGCAGTACTTC. This translates into CASSLRGLAGDYEQYF.

This clone was seen a single time. The rearrangement uses TRBV27 and TRBJ2-3; 8 nucleotides align to TRBD1. The CDR3 covers 16 residues. Germline V gene lookup returns CDR1 MNHEY and CDR2 SMNVEV (reference sequence). J lost 5 bases, V lost 0 bases, and 7 bases had no gene match. The CDR3 loop reads CASSLSRTGLEDTQYF. The DNA of the CDR3 is TGTGCCAGCAGTTTATCGAGGACAGGGCTGGAAGATACGCAGTATTTT.

This chain joins TRBV2 and TRBJ1-1; D is perhaps TRBD1 (5 bases). Germline CDR1 SNHLY, CDR2 FYNNEI. The ends were cut back, 6 bases at V and 5 bases at J, with 19 bases in the middle. The CDR3 extends over 15 amino acids. CDR3 bases: TGTGCCAGCAGAGAGCAGGGTACAGGTCTAACTGAAGCTTTCTTT. Translated: CASREQGTGLTEAFF.

The rearrangement joins TRBV4-1 to TRBJ2-1; TRBD2 aligns across 10 bases. V lost 2 bases to trimming and J lost 8 bases; unmatched junction nucleotides: 9. The CDR3 runs 16 residues. CDR1 is MGHRA and CDR2 is YSYEKL in the germline V gene. The CDR3, as DNA: TGCGCCAGCAGCCAACCGACTAGCGGGTCGTTGTATGAGCAGTTCTTC. It yields the protein CASSQPTSGSLYEQFF.

This sequence joins TRBV19 and TRBJ1-1; TRBD1 is a possible D gene (5 bases). Germline V gene sequence: CDR1 LNHDA, CDR2 SQIVND (reference sequence). V was trimmed by 5 bases and J by 7 bases, leaving 8 bases between them. CDR3 size: 11 residues. In DNA, the CDR3 is TGTGCCAGTAGTTGGGGACTTGAAGCTTTCTTT. Residues: CASSWGLEAFF.

The J gene is TRBJ1-1, the V gene TRBV6-6, with a weak D call TRBD1 (5 bases). This CDR3 has 15 residues. CDR1 is MNHNY, CDR2 SVGAGI, per germline (reference sequence). V dropped 2 bases and J dropped 1 base, with 11 bases sitting between them. CDR3 amino acids: CASSYANGQNTEAFF. The CDR3 nucleotides read TGTGCCAGCAGTTACGCTAACGGACAGAACACTGAAGCTTTCTTT.

The chain links TRBV28 to TRBJ1-5; D is unclear. Trimming left V 3 bases short and J 4 bases short, with 10 bases between. The germline CDR1 and CDR2 sequences are MDHEN and SYDVKM. The CDR3 is 14 residues long. CDR3 protein: CASSFDSPNQPQHF. CDR3 coding DNA: TGTGCCAGCAGTTTCGATAGCCCTAATCAGCCCCAGCATTTT.

This sequence joins TRBV9 and TRBJ1-6, with unresolved D. This CDR3 is built from 12 residues. Germline-derived CDR1 and CDR2 are SGDLS and YYNGEE. Trimming pared 1 base from V and 13 bases from J, leaving 9 bases between. CDR3 DNA: TGTGCCAGCAGCGTACTGGACTCGCCCCTCCACTTT. Translated, it gives CASSVLDSPLHF.

The chain employs TRBV29-1 and TRBJ2-7; TRBD1 is a possible D gene (6 bases). The CDR3 runs to 14 residues. Germline V lookup: CDR1 SQVTM, CDR2 ANQGSEA. The germline V and J ends were trimmed by 7 bases and 2 bases, with 18 bases remaining between them. The CDR3 DNA is TGCAGCGCCCTCCCAGGACAGAGCCCCTACGAGCAGTACTTC. Translating it yields CSALPGQSPYEQYF.

This chain joins TRBV11-2 and TRBJ2-7, with D maybe TRBD2 (5 bases). V was pared by 5 bases and J by 4 bases, with 18 bases between. The CDR3 contains 15 residues. Germline loops: CDR1 SGHAT, CDR2 FQNNGV. Here the CDR3 DNA reads TGTGCCAGCAGCCCTGGTGGCTTCACGGGATACGAGCAGTACTTC. It encodes CASSPGGFTGYEQYF.